This T cell receptor beta chain comes out of a study of cytomegalovirus exposure and HLA in healthy donors (TCRdb year 2017). Describing the broader study: According to a later analysis, one platform produced both the 120 validation repertoires and the 730 or so repertoires of the first cohort. The study was designed to test whether signatures of past pathogen exposure could be identified by cataloging public T cell receptors. Besides the first cohort of under 700 subjects, a separate validation cohort made up of over a hundred different subjects was used. To predict cytomegalovirus infection status, the study combined high-throughput TCR immunosequencing, statistical association of individual TCRs with disease status, and machine learning.

The donors belonged to the validation cohort of around 120 subjects, which was separate from the roughly 680-subject first cohort. Note on this clone: Its specific antigen is unknown. Base qualities are not at hand, and no much larger clone is one base apart.

The method was the immunoSEQ multiplex PCR assay. On the study's bioinformatics: A statistical classification framework was developed to diagnose cytomegalovirus status using the catalog of TCR beta chain sequences. TCRdb carries this immuneACCESS record with in-frame sequences only. Its versions omit some clonotypes, under half of them owing to an unresolved V gene in the studies checked, with the rest unexplained. Clone size and V and J calls were adopted from that table, with D and trimming inferred from the DNA. The sample includes 120,000 or so clones, with roughly nine tenths observed a single time. The top ten constitute 2% to 2.5% of the sample. Inclusive of the bounding cysteine and phenylalanine, the CDR3 is 16 residues long. Only the CDR3 DNA is retained, 48 bases long and in frame from the first base. For this chain, trimming is 4 bases at the V end and 0 bases at the J end, and the number of junction bases without a gene match is 4. CDR1 and CDR2 are read off the germline V gene as MGHRA and YSYEKL.

What the research found in general, with its limitations: Most TCR sequences were seen in very few donors, while some public TCRs were found in many individuals. The study listed approximately 160 TCR beta chains as associated with cytomegalovirus. In both the original and validation cohorts, the classifier was reported to diagnose cytomegalovirus status with high specificity and sensitivity. All 120 or so repertoires were used to score co-occurrence in the validation cohort in a later analysis, because that analysis had no HLA typing for the cohort. According to the authors, the approach could potentially be generalized to other disease states and immunological phenotypes. In vitro tests confirmed that three of the cytomegalovirus-associated TCR beta chains recognize cytomegalovirus antigens. A later analysis found that TCRs clustered in the first cohort also tended to co-occur in the 120 or so validation repertoires, with more than 90% of cluster scores above 0.

The sample consisted of PBMCs. The chain is made from TRBV4-1 and TRBJ2-7; TRBD2 lines up with 12 middle nucleotides. The source is a woman between 18 and 29 years old in good health and CMV-seronegative. CDR3 sequence: CASSPGLAGISYEQYF. The DNA sequence is given as TGCGCCAGCAGCCCTGGACTAGCGGGGATCTCCTACGAGCAGTACTTC.